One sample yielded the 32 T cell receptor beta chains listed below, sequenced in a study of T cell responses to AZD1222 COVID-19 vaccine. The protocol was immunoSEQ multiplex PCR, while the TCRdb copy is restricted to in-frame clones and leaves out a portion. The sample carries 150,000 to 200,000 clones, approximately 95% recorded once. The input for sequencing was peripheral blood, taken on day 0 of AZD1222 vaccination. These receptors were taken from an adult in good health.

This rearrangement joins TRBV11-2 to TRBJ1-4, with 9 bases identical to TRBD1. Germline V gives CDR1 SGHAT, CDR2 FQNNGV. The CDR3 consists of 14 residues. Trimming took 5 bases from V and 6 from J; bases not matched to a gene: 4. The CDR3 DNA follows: TGTGCCAGCAGCAAGGGACAGGGCGATGAAAAACTGTTTTTT. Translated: CASSKGQGDEKLFF. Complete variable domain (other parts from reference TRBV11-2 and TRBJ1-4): EAGVAQSPRYKIIEKRQSVAFWCNPISGHATLYWYQQILGQGPKLLIQFQNNGVVDDSQLPKDRFSAERLKGVDSTLKIQPAKLEDSAVYLCASSKGQGDEKLFFGSGTQLSVL.

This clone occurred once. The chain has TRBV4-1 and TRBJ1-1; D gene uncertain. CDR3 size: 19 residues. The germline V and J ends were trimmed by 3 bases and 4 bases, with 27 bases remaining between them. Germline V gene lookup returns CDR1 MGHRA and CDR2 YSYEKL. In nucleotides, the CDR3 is TGCGCCAGCAGCCAGGACTTTACCAGATGGGTTCTTATATCCACTGAAGCTTTCTTT. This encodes CASSQDFTRWVLISTEAFF.

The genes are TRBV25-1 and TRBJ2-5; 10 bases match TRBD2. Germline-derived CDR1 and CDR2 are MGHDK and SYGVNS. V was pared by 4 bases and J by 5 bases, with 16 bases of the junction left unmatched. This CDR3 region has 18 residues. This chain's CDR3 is CASSARGNSGGLRETQYF. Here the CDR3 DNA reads TGTGCCAGCAGTGCAAGGGGAAATAGCGGGGGGCTGCGGGAGACCCAGTACTTC. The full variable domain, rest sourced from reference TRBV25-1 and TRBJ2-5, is EADIYQTPRYLVIGTGKKITLECSQTMGHDKMYWYQQDPGMELHLIHYSYGVNSTEKGDLSSESTVSRIRTEHFPLTLESARPSHTSQYLCASSARGNSGGLRETQYFGPGTRLLVL.

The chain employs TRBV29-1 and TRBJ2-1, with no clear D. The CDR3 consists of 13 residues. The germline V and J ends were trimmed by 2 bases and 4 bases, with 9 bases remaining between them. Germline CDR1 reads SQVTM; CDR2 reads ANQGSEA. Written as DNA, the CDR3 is TGCAGCGTTGAAAGGGCTGATTACAATGAGCAGTTCTTC. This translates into CSVERADYNEQFF.

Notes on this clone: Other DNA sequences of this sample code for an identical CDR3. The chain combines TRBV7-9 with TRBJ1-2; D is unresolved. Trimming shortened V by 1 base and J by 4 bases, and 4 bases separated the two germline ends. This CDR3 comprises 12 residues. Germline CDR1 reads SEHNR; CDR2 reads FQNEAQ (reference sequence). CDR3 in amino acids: CASSLEGYGYTF. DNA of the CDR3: TGTGCCAGCAGCTTAGAAGGCTATGGCTACACCTTC.

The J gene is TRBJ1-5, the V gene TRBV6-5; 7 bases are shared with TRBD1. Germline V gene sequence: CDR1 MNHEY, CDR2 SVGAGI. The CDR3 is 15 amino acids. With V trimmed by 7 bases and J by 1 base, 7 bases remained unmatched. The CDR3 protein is CASNPTGSSNQPQHF. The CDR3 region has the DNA TGTGCCAGCAATCCGACAGGGTCGAGCAATCAGCCCCAGCATTTT.

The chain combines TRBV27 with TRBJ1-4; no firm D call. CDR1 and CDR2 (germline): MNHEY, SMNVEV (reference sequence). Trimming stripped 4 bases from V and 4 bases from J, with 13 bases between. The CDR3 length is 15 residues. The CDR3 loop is CASSYSMGYNEKLFF. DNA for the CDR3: TGTGCCAGCAGTTATTCGATGGGCTATAATGAAAAACTGTTTTTT.

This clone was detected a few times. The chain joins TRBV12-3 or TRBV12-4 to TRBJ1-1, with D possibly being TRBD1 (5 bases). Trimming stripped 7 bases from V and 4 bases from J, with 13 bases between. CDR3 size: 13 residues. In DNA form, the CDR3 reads TGTGCCAGCATCGGGGGAAGGGTCACTGAAGCTTTCTTT. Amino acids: CASIGGRVTEAFF.

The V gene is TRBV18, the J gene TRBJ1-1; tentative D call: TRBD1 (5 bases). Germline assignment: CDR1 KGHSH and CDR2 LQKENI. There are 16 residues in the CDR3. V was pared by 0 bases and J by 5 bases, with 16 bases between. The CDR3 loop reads CASSPPYGSEGTEAFF. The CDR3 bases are TGTGCCAGCTCACCACCGTACGGTTCCGAGGGGACTGAAGCTTTCTTT.

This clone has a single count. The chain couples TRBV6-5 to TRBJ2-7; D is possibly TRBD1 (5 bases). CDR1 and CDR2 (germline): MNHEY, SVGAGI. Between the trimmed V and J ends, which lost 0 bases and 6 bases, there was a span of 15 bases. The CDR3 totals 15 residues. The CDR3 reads CASSYSSRTFSEQYF. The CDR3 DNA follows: TGTGCCAGCAGTTACTCGTCCAGGACATTTTCCGAGCAGTACTTC.

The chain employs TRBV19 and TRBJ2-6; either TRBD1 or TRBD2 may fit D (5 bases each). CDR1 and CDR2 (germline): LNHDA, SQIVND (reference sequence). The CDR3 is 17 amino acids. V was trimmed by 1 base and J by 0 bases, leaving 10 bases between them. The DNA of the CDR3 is TGTGCCAGTAGTATAGGGGTCGGGGCCTCTGGGGCCAACGTCCTGACTTTC. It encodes CASSIGVGASGANVLTF.

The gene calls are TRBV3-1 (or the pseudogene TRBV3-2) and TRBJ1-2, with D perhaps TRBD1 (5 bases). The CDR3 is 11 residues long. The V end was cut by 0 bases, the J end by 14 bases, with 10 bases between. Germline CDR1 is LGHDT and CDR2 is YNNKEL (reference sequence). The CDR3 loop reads CASSQENRRTF. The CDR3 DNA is TGTGCCAGCAGCCAAGAAAACAGGCGGACCTTC.

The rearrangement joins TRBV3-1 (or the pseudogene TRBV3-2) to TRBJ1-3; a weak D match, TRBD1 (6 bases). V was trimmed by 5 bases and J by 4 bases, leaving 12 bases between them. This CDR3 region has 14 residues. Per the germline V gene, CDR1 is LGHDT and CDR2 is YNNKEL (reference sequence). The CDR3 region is CASSSRDTGNTIYF. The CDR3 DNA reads TGTGCCAGCAGCTCCCGGGACACGGGAAACACCATATATTTT.

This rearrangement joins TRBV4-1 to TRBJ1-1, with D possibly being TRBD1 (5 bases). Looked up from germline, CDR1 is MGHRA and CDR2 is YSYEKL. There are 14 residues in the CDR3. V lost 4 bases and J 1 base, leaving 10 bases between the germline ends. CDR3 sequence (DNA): TGCGCCAGCAGCCTGAGGGGAGGGAACACTGAAGCTTTCTTT. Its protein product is CASSLRGGNTEAFF.

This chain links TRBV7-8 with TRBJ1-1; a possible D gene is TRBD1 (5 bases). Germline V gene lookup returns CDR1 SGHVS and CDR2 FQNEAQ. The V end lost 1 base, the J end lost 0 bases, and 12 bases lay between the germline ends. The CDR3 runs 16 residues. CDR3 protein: CASSLGRVIMNTEAFF. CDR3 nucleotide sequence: TGTGCCAGCAGCTTAGGCAGGGTTATCATGAACACTGAAGCTTTCTTT. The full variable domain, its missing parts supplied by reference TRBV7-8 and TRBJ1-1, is GAGVSQSPRYKVAKRGQDVALRCDPISGHVSLFWYQQALGQGPEFLTYFQNEAQLDKSGLPSDRFFAERPEGSVSTLKIQRTQQEDSAVYLCASSLGRVIMNTEAFFGQGTRLTVV.

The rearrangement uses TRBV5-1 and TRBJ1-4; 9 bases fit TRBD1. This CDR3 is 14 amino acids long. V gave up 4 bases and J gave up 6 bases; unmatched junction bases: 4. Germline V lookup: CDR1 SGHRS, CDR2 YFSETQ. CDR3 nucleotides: TGCGCCAGCAGCACGGGACAGGGATATGAAAAACTGTTTTTT. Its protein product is CASSTGQGYEKLFF.

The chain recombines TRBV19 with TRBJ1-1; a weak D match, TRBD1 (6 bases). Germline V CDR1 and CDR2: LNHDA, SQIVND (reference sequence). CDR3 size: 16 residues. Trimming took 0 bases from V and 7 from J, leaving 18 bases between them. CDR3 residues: CASSIDPSLQGIEAFF. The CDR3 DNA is TGTGCCAGTAGTATAGATCCGTCCCTACAGGGAATTGAAGCTTTCTTT.

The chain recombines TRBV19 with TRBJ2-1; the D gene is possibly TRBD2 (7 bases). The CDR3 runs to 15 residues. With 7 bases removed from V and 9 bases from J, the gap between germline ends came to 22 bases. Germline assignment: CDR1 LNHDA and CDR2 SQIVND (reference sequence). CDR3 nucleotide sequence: TGTGCCAGTAAGTTGGGGGGGCGGTCGTCAAGTGAGCAGTTCTTC. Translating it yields CASKLGGRSSSEQFF.

The CDR3 loop reads CASSLLQLNTEAFF. The CDR3 nucleotides read TGCGCCAGCAGCTTACTACAGTTGAACACTGAAGCTTTCTTT. The rearrangement links TRBV5-1 to TRBJ1-1; unclear D gene. Trimming stripped 2 bases from V and 0 bases from J, with 8 bases between. The CDR3 spans 14 residues. Germline lookup yields CDR1 SGHRS and CDR2 YFSETQ.

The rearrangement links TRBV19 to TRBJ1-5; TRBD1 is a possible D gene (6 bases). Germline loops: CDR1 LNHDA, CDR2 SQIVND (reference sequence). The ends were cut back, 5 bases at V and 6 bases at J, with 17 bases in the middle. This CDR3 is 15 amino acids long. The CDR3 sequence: CASSAIGGIGQPQHF. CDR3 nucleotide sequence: TGTGCCAGTAGTGCAATAGGGGGGATAGGTCAGCCCCAGCATTTT.

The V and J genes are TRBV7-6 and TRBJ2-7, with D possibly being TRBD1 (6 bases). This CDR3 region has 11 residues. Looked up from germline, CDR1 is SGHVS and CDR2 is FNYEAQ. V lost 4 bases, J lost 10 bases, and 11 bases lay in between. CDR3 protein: CASSSWTVQYF. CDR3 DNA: TGTGCCAGCAGCTCGTGGACAGTTCAGTACTTC.

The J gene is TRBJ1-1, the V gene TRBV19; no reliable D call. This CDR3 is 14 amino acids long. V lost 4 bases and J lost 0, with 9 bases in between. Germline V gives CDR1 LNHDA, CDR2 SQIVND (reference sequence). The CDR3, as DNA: TGTGCCAGTAGTAACGGCAGAATGAACACTGAAGCTTTCTTT. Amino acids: CASSNGRMNTEAFF.

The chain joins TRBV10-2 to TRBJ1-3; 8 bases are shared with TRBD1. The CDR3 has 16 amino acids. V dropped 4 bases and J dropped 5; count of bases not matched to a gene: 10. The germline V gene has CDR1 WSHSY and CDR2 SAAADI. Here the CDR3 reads CASSGPLQGARNTIYF. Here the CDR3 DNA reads TGCGCCAGCAGTGGCCCTCTTCAGGGGGCGAGAAACACCATATATTTT.

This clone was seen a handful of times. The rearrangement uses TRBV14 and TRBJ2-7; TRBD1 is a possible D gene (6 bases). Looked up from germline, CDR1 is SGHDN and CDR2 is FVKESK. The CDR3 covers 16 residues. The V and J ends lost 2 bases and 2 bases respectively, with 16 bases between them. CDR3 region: CASSQSTARGPYEQYF. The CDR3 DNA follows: TGTGCCAGCAGCCAATCAACTGCCAGGGGTCCCTACGAGCAGTACTTC.

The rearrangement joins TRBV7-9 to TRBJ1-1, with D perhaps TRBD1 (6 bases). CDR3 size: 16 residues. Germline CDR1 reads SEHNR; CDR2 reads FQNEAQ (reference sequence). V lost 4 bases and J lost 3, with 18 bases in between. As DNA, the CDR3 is TGTGCCAGCAGCTCGAGGGGGGATAGGGTGGACACTGAAGCTTTCTTT. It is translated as CASSSRGDRVDTEAFF.

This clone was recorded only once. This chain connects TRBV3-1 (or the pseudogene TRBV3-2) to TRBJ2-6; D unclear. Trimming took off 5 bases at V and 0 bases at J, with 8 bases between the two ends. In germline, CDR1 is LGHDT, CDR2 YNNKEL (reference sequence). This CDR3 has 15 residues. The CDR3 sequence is CASSMTVSGANVLTF. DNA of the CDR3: TGTGCCAGCAGCATGACGGTCTCTGGGGCCAACGTCCTGACTTTC.

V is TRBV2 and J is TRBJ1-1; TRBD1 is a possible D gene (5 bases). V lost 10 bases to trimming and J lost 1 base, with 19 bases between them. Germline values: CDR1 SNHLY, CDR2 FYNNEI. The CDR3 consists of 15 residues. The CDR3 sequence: CAIYSSGTGNTEAFF. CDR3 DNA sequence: TGTGCCATTTATTCTTCCGGGACGGGGAACACTGAAGCTTTCTTT.

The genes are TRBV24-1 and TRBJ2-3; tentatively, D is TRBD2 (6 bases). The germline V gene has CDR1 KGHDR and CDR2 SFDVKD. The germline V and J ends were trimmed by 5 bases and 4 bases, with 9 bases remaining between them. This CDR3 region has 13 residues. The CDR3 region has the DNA TGTGCCACCAGTGGCGGGGCTGCAGATACGCAGTATTTT. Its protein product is CATSGGAADTQYF.

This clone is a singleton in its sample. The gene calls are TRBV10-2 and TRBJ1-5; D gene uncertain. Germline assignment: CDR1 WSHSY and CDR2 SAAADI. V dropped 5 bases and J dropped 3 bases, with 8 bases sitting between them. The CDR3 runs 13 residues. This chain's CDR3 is CASSINSNQPQHF. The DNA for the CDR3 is TGCGCCAGCAGTATAAACTCCAATCAGCCCCAGCATTTT.

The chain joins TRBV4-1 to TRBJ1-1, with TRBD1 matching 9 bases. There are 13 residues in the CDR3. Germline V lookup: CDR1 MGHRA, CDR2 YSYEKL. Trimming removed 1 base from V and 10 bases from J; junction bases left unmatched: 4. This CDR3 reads CASSQAQTGGAFF. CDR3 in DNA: TGCGCCAGCAGCCAAGCCCAGACAGGGGGAGCTTTCTTT.

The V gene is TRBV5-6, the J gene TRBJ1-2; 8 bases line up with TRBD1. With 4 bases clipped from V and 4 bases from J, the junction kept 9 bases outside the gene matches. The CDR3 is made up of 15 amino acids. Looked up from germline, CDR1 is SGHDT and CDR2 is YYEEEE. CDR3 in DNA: TGTGCCAGCAGCGCCCGGGACAGGCTCTTCTATGGCTACACCTTC. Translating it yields CASSARDRLFYGYTF. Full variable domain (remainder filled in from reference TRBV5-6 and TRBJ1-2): DAGVTQSPTHLIKTRGQQVTLRCSPKSGHDTVSWYQQALGQGPQFIFQYYEEEERQRGNFPDRFSGHQFPNYSSELNVNALLLGDSALYLCASSARDRLFYGYTFGSGTRLTVV.

CDR3 residues: CATSRGGFAGGISYEQYF. In DNA, the CDR3 is TGTGCCACCAGCAGAGGCGGATTCGCGGGAGGGATCTCCTACGAGCAGTACTTC. The chain carries TRBV15 and TRBJ2-7, with 9 bases lining up with TRBD2. Germline V gives CDR1 LNHNV, CDR2 YYDKDF (reference sequence). With 1 base clipped from V and 0 bases from J, the junction kept 10 bases outside the gene matches. The CDR3 is 18 amino acids.